This T cell receptor (beta chain) was sequenced for a study of cytomegalovirus exposure and HLA in healthy donors. Primers included in the PCR were 60 Vbeta and 13 Jbeta primers. TCRdb keeps only in-frame clones here, not all; method: immunoSEQ multiplex PCR. The top ten hold 2.2% of the sample, which has about 120,000 clones, 55% to 70% seen once. V was pared by 5 bases and J by 4 bases, with 5 bases between. Germline CDR1 is MDHEN and CDR2 is SYDVKM. This CDR3 has 11 residues. Sequenced input: PBMCs. V and J are TRBV28 and TRBJ1-2; the D gene is possibly TRBD1 (5 bases). This sequence was found in a woman under 40 in good health and CMV-seronegative. The CDR3 is CASSGAYGYTF. DNA for the CDR3: TGTGCCAGCAGTGGGGCCTATGGCTACACCTTC.